The next 29 T cell receptor beta chains were all read from a single sample in a study of T cells after yellow fever vaccination. TCRdb reanalysed the 5' RACE reads using MiXCR and keeps one entry per CDR3 protein. The profile shows more than 450,000 distinct CDR3 sequences, around a fifth of them singletons. The input for sequencing was PBMCs, taken 21 days after the first yellow fever vaccination. These TCRs come from a man aged 18 to 35 who received the YFV17D yellow fever vaccine.

The chain carries TRBV11-2 and TRBJ2-7, with TRBD2 as a possible D gene (5 bases). The CDR3 is 15 amino acids. Between the trimmed V and J ends, which lost 0 bases and 3 bases, there was a span of 12 bases. CDR1 and CDR2 from the germline V gene are SGHAT and FQNNGV. The CDR3 loop is CASSLDAGISYEQYF. CDR3 sequence (DNA): TGTGCCAGCAGCTTAGATGCCGGGATCAGCTACGAGCAGTACTTC.

This clonotype was detected many times. The CDR3 nucleotides read TGCGCCAGCAGCCTGACAGGTTACTCCTACGAGCAGTACGTC. This gives the protein CASSLTGYSYEQYV. The genes are TRBV5-1 and TRBJ2-7, with D possibly TRBD1 on 6 matching bases. Deletions cut 4 bases from V and 0 bases from J, with 11 bases between. Germline V lookup: CDR1 SGHRS, CDR2 YFSETQ. The length of the CDR3 is 14 residues.

The rearrangement links TRBV7-8 to TRBJ2-5; D may be TRBD1 (6 bases). CDR3 size: 14 residues. CDR1 is SGHVS, CDR2 FQNEAQ, per germline. With 1 base removed from V and 3 bases from J, the gap between germline ends came to 9 bases. The CDR3 protein is CASSLESGEETQYF. CDR3 DNA: TGTGCCAGCAGCTTAGAATCAGGGGAAGAGACCCAGTACTTC. Full variable domain (remainder filled in from reference TRBV7-8 and TRBJ2-5): GAGVSQSPRYKVAKRGQDVALRCDPISGHVSLFWYQQALGQGPEFLTYFQNEAQLDKSGLPSDRFFAERPEGSVSTLKIQRTQQEDSAVYLCASSLESGEETQYFGPGTRLLVL.

This chain links TRBV15 with TRBJ2-7; unclear D gene. V lost 0 bases and J 3 bases, leaving 6 bases between the germline ends. Germline V CDR1 and CDR2: LNHNV, YYDKDF (reference sequence). The CDR3 is 13 residues long. The CDR3 loop is CATSRDQGYEQYF. The CDR3 coding sequence is TGTGCCACCAGCAGAGATCAAGGCTACGAGCAGTACTTC.

This clonotype was counted a few times. The chain recombines TRBV28 with TRBJ2-3, with D perhaps assigned TRBD1 or TRBD2 (6 bases each). Between the trimmed V and J ends, which lost 6 bases and 2 bases, there was a span of 12 bases. There are 14 residues in the CDR3. Germline lookup yields CDR1 MDHEN and CDR2 SYDVKM. CDR3 sequence: CASRSQGLTDTQYF. CDR3 coding DNA: TGTGCCAGCAGGTCACAGGGACTCACAGATACGCAGTATTTT.

This clonotype showed up just a few times. The chain carries TRBV5-6 and TRBJ2-1, with D perhaps matching TRBD1 (5 bases). Deletions cut 1 base from V and 0 bases from J, with 11 bases between. Germline lookup yields CDR1 SGHDT and CDR2 YYEEEE. The CDR3 covers 16 residues. The CDR3 DNA reads TGTGCCAGCAGCTTGAGGGGCAGGAGCTCCTACAATGAGCAGTTCTTC. This codes for CASSLRGRSSYNEQFF.

The chain links TRBV3-1 to TRBJ1-5; D ambiguous. In germline, CDR1 is LGHDT, CDR2 YNNKEL (reference sequence). Trimming left V 0 bases short and J 0 bases short, with 6 bases between. There are 15 residues in the CDR3. CDR3 sequence reads: CASSQDSASNQPQHF. The CDR3 nucleotides are TGTGCCAGCAGCCAAGATTCGGCTAGCAATCAGCCCCAGCATTTT.

This chain joins TRBV18 and TRBJ2-7, with D perhaps TRBD1 (5 bases). The length of the CDR3 is 13 residues. The germline V and J ends were trimmed by 4 bases and 3 bases, with 10 bases remaining between them. Germline CDR1 KGHSH, CDR2 LQKENI. CDR3 nucleotides: TGTGCCAGCTCACAACAACAGGACTACGAGCAGTACTTC. Its translation is CASSQQQDYEQYF.

This clonotype turned up a few times. The V gene is TRBV2, the J gene TRBJ2-7, with TRBD2 as a possible D gene (6 bases). The CDR3 covers 14 residues. Trimming removed 7 bases at V and 6 bases at J, with 19 bases between. Looked up from germline, CDR1 is SNHLY and CDR2 is FYNNEI. This chain's CDR3 is CASMSGTGLTEQYF. CDR3 coding DNA: TGTGCCAGCATGTCCGGGACTGGTTTAACCGAGCAGTACTTC.

CDR3 in DNA: TGTGCCAGCAGTTACTACACCAGTCGGAGCTACAATGAGCAGTTCTTC. It is translated as CASSYYTSRSYNEQFF. The chain joins TRBV6-5 to TRBJ2-1; D gene unclear. The germline CDR1 and CDR2 sequences are MNHEY and SVGAGI. The CDR3 is 16 amino acids. V was trimmed by 1 base and J by 3 bases, leaving 13 bases between them.

In this sample, this clonotype turned up a few times. The chain joins TRBV12-3 or TRBV12-4 to TRBJ2-7, with a weak D call TRBD1 (6 bases). Trimming pared 6 bases from V and 0 bases from J, leaving 15 bases between. This CDR3 comprises 15 residues. The CDR3 nucleotides read TGTGCCAGCAGCACGGGACAAGACTTCTCCTACGAGCAGTACTTC. Amino acids: CASSTGQDFSYEQYF.

This clonotype has a handful of counts. The chain recombines TRBV27 with TRBJ1-2; D is perhaps TRBD1 (5 bases). Germline lookup yields CDR1 MNHEY and CDR2 SMNVEV (reference sequence). Trimming shortened V by 3 bases and J by 5 bases, and 13 bases separated the two germline ends. CDR3 length: 14 amino acids. The CDR3 DNA follows: TGTGCCAGCAGTTTCTCAGGGAACCCTTATGGCTACACCTTC. Amino acid sequence: CASSFSGNPYGYTF.

This clonotype was observed a handful of times. The V call is TRBV6-5, the J call TRBJ2-1; a possible D gene is TRBD2 (6 bases). With 0 bases removed from V and 10 bases from J, the gap between germline ends came to 19 bases. The CDR3 has 16 amino acids. The germline V gene has CDR1 MNHEY and CDR2 SVGAGI. The CDR3 spells CASSYSRDSRFREQFF. DNA for the CDR3: TGTGCCAGCAGTTACTCCCGGGACTCCCGATTTCGCGAGCAGTTCTTC.

This chain connects TRBV5-1 to TRBJ2-3, with D perhaps TRBD2 (5 bases). Germline CDR1 SGHRS, CDR2 YFSETQ. Trimming stripped 0 bases from V and 1 base from J, with 9 bases between. The CDR3 runs 15 residues. CDR3 in amino acids: CASSLGGYGTDTQYF. CDR3 nucleotide sequence: TGCGCCAGCAGCTTGGGCGGGTACGGCACAGATACGCAGTATTTT.

The V call is TRBV11-2, the J call TRBJ2-4, with TRBD1 matching over 7 bases. V shed 5 bases and J 7 bases; nucleotides not matched to a gene: 14. CDR1 is SGHAT and CDR2 is FQNNGV in the germline V gene. The CDR3 totals 16 residues. CDR3: CASSTQMRQGGNIQYF. CDR3 nucleotide sequence: TGTGCCAGCAGCACCCAGATGCGACAGGGCGGTAACATTCAGTACTTC.

There are a few counts of this clonotype. The rearrangement links TRBV6-1 to TRBJ2-5; 11 bases line up with TRBD2. The CDR3 totals 15 residues. From germline, CDR1 is MNHNS and CDR2 SASEGT. Trimming cost V 6 bases and J 5 bases; bases outside gene matches: 8. The CDR3 is CASSPLTSGKETQYF. In DNA, the CDR3 is TGTGCCAGCAGCCCGTTGACTAGCGGGAAGGAGACCCAGTACTTC.

DNA of the CDR3: TGTGCCAGCAGCTTGGTCGGGGGGAGTAGAAATGAGCAGTTCTTC. Protein sequence: CASSLVGGSRNEQFF. This sequence joins TRBV5-6 and TRBJ2-1; 7 bases agree with TRBD2. The trim removed 0 bases at V and 7 bases at J, leaving 7 bases unmatched. CDR1 is SGHDT and CDR2 is YYEEEE in the germline V gene. The CDR3 spans 15 residues.

This clonotype was counted between two and nine times. The chain couples TRBV18 to TRBJ2-2; D remains unclear. The CDR3 runs to 16 residues. Per the germline V gene, CDR1 is KGHSH and CDR2 is LQKENI. Trimming pared 6 bases from V and 1 base from J, leaving 15 bases between. CDR3: CASSPPSQQNTGELFF. CDR3 DNA sequence: TGTGCCAGCTCCCCGCCGTCTCAACAGAACACCGGGGAGCTGTTTTTT. Complete variable domain (other parts from reference TRBV18 and TRBJ2-2): NAGVMQNPRHLVRRRGQEARLRCSPMKGHSHVYWYRQLPEEGLKFMVYLQKENIIDESGMPKERFSAEFPKEGPSILRIQQVVRGDSAAYFCASSPPSQQNTGELFFGEGSRLTVL.

This chain links TRBV6-5 with TRBJ2-2, with D perhaps matching TRBD1 (6 bases). The CDR3 has 14 amino acids. V lost 0 bases and J lost 5, with 7 bases in between. The germline V gene has CDR1 MNHEY and CDR2 SVGAGI. CDR3 nucleotides: TGTGCCAGCAGTTACTCCAGGGGAACCGGGGAGCTGTTTTTT. It specifies CASSYSRGTGELFF.

The sample holds many counts of this clonotype. The chain uses TRBV9 and TRBJ2-1, with unresolved D. From germline, CDR1 is SGDLS and CDR2 YYNGEE. The V and J ends lost 4 bases and 4 bases respectively, with 9 bases between them. The CDR3 extends over 13 amino acids. CDR3 DNA sequence: TGTGCCAGCAGCCTTACCCAATACAATGAGCAGTTCTTC. Its protein product is CASSLTQYNEQFF.

This chain connects TRBV4-1 to TRBJ1-1; D uncertain. The CDR3 spans 13 residues. Trimming pared 2 bases from V and 5 bases from J, leaving 9 bases between. From germline, CDR1 is MGHRA and CDR2 YSYEKL. CDR3 sequence reads: CASSQFLSTEAFF. CDR3 nucleotide sequence: TGCGCCAGCAGCCAATTCCTAAGTACTGAAGCTTTCTTT.

This clonotype has only a few counts. The gene calls are TRBV7-2 and TRBJ1-3; weak D call: TRBD1 (6 bases). The CDR3 extends over 16 amino acids. The V end was cut by 1 base, the J end by 2 bases, with 12 bases between. CDR1 and CDR2 from the germline V gene are SGHTA and FQGNSA. The CDR3, as DNA: TGTGCCAGCAGCTTAGTTAACGGGGGCGCTGGAAACACCATATATTTT. Amino acids: CASSLVNGGAGNTIYF.

The chain carries TRBV4-1 and TRBJ2-2; D not certain. Germline CDR1 is MGHRA and CDR2 is YSYEKL. V gave up 0 bases and J gave up 6 bases, with 20 bases separating them. The CDR3 has 18 amino acids. CDR3 in amino acids: CASSQEDWYGQQAGELFF. The CDR3 coding sequence is TGCGCCAGCAGCCAAGAAGATTGGTACGGGCAGCAGGCCGGGGAGCTGTTTTTT.

The count of this clonotype is one. J is TRBJ2-4 and V is TRBV6-5, with 9 bases that match TRBD2. V shed 2 bases, J shed 3 bases, and the junction held 2 bases outside the gene matches. The CDR3 contains 15 residues. Germline CDR1 and CDR2: MNHEY and SVGAGI. The CDR3 DNA reads as TGTGCCAGCAGTTACGGGCGGGGGGGCAAAAACATTCAGTACTTC. Its protein product is CASSYGRGGKNIQYF.

This clonotype occurred many times. The germline gene is not matched at one end of the junction; a read error may be the cause. The V call is TRBV18, the J call TRBJ2-5; TRBD2 might be the D (5 bases). Germline-derived CDR1 and CDR2 are KGHSH and LQKENI. This CDR3 has 13 residues. The CDR3 sequence is CASSPGSQETQYF. In nucleotides, the CDR3 is TGCGCCAGCAGCCCGGGGTCCCAAGAGACCCAGTACTTC.

This clonotype came up a few times. The chain combines TRBV18 with TRBJ2-1, with a weak D call TRBD2 (6 bases). Germline V gene sequence: CDR1 KGHSH, CDR2 LQKENI. The CDR3 spans 16 residues. V was cut by 2 bases and J by 5 bases, with 16 bases left in between. Here the CDR3 DNA reads TGTGCCAGCTCACCAACGGGTCCTGGACTAAACAATGAGCAGTTCTTC. It encodes CASSPTGPGLNNEQFF.

This clonotype was counted at least ten times. V and J are TRBV7-2 and TRBJ1-6, with 7 bases matching TRBD1. Germline CDR1 SGHTA, CDR2 FQGNSA. Trimming cost V 5 bases and J 7 bases; bases outside gene matches: 11. This CDR3 has 16 amino acids. CDR3 nucleotide sequence: TGTGCCAGCAGCATCCGGACAGGCAGGCTCAATTCACCCCTCCACTTT. It encodes CASSIRTGRLNSPLHF.

The V gene is TRBV28, the J gene TRBJ1-6; 7 bases are shared with TRBD1. Germline V lookup: CDR1 MDHEN, CDR2 SYDVKM. With V trimmed by 4 bases and J by 7 bases, 7 bases remained unmatched. The CDR3 contains 15 residues. The CDR3 nucleotides read TGTGCCAGCAGTTCCGAGGACAGGAGGAATTCACCCCTCCACTTT. As protein: CASSSEDRRNSPLHF. Looking up the rest from reference TRBV28 and TRBJ1-6 gives the full variable domain: DVKVTQSSRYLVKRTGEKVFLECVQDMDHENMFWYRQDPGLGLRLIYFSYDVKMKEKGDIPEGYSVSREKKERFSLILESASTNQTSMYLCASSSEDRRNSPLHFGNGTRLTVT.

The rearrangement links TRBV28 to TRBJ1-5; D remains ambiguous. V was shortened by 8 bases and J by 5 bases, with 13 bases between the two germline ends. CDR3 length: 13 amino acids. The germline gives CDR1 MDHEN, CDR2 SYDVKM. The CDR3 DNA reads as TGTGCCAGCTCCTCACTAAATTATCAGCCCCAGCATTTT. As protein: CASSSLNYQPQHF.